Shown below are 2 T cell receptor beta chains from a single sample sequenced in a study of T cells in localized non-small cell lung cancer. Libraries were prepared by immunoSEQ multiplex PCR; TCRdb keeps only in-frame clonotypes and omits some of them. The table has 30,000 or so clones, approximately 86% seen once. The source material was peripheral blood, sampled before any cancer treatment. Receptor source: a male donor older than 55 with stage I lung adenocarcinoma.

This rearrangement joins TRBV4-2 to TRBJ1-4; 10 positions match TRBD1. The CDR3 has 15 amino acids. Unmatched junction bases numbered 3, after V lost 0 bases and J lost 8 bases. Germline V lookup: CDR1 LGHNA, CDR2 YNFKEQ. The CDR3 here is CASSQDRTGGEKLFF. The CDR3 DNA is TGTGCCAGCAGCCAAGATCGGACAGGGGGGGAAAAACTGTTTTTT.

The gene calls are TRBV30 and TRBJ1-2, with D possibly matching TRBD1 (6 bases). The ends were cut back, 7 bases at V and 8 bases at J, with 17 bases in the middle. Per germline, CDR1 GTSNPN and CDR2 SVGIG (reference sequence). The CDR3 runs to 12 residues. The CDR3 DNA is TGTGCCTTGGCGTGGGGGGCGGGCGGCTACACCTTC. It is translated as CALAWGAGGYTF.